The clone carrying this TCR beta chain was seen only once. Treatment indicated: preoperative locoregional IRX-2 cytokine immunotherapy. The record originates from a study of preoperative IRX-2 immunotherapy in early breast cancer. The length of the CDR3 is 12 residues. The V gene lost 6 bases and the J gene lost 4 bases, with 7 bases spanning the gap. Germline CDR1 and CDR2: LNHDA and SQIVND (reference sequence). The protocol was immunoSEQ multiplex PCR, while the TCRdb copy is restricted to in-frame clones and leaves out a portion. The table lists under 50,000 clones, approximately 80% of them singletons.

The starting material was lymph node tissue, obtained after IRX-2 immunotherapy. J is TRBJ1-3 and V is TRBV19; D unclear. The TCR sequence derives from a human donor with breast cancer. CDR3 coding DNA: TGTGCCAGTAGACTTGGAGGAAACACCATATATTTT. Translated: CASRLGGNTIYF.